This entry features one T cell receptor beta chain sequence. Its antigen is unidentified. These data are taken from a study of vaccination and CD4 T cells after COVID-19. For the study at large: The authors used overlapping spike peptides from SARS-CoV-2, HCoV-NL63, HCoV-OC43 and HCoV-229E to stimulate cells.

The Oncomine TCR Beta short-read assay sequenced DNA from cultured CD4+ T cells. TCRdb redid the calling of the PCR reads with MiXCR, one entry per CDR3 protein. The sample has 8,000 or so distinct CDR3 sequences, about 70% seen once. V shed 2 bases and J shed 5 bases, with 0 bases lying between them. The CDR3 has 10 amino acids. Germline CDR1 and CDR2: MNHNS and SASEGT. Study observations and caveats: The authors identified 304 of 307 vaccine-specific clones in convalescent patients as spike mono-reactive.

Treatment here: approximately nine-day PBMC culture with coronavirus spike peptide pools or control peptides (ViraFEST assay). Half-medium changes with fresh IL-2 medium occurred on days 3 and 7. The clonotype was recovered from a human donor who had recovered from COVID-19. Specimen: CD4+ T cells from blood, cultured in vitro. The chain has TRBV6-1 and TRBJ1-2; no reliable D call. CDR3 protein: CASSEYGYTF. The DNA for the CDR3 is TGTGCCAGCAGTGAATATGGCTACACCTTC.